A single TCR beta chain is shown here with its context. The record originates from a study of blood T cell repertoires in COVID-19. Study context: Samples of COVID-19 (acute and convalescent) were obtained from the United States, Italy and Spain.

Produced via immunoSEQ multiplex PCR; TCRdb's table is partial and in-frame only. Of around 130,000 clones listed, about nine tenths are singletons. This receptor was identified in a man in his forties with acute or convalescent COVID-19. The sequenced material came from peripheral blood.

The CDR3 coding sequence is TGTGCCAGCAGCACGGGACAGGGGAAAGAAAAACTGTTTTTT. Translated, it gives CASSTGQGKEKLFF. The chain combines TRBV7-2 with TRBJ1-4, with TRBD1 matching over 10 bases. The CDR3 is 14 amino acids. Germline loops: CDR1 SGHTA, CDR2 FQGNSA. V shed 5 bases, J shed 8 bases, and the junction held 5 bases outside the gene matches.